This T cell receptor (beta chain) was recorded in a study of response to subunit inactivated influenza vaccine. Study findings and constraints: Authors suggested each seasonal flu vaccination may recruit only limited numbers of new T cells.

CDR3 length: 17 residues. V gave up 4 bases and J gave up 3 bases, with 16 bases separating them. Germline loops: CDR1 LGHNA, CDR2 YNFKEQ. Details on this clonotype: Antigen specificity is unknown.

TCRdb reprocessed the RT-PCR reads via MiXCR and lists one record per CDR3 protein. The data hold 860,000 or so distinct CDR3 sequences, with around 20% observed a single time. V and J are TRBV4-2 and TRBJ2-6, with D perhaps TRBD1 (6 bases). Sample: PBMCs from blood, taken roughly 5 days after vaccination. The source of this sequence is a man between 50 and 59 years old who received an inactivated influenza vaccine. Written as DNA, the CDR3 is TGTGCCAGCAGCCGCCGACAGGTTCTGGATGGGGCCAACGTCCTGACTTTC. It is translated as CASSRRQVLDGANVLTF.